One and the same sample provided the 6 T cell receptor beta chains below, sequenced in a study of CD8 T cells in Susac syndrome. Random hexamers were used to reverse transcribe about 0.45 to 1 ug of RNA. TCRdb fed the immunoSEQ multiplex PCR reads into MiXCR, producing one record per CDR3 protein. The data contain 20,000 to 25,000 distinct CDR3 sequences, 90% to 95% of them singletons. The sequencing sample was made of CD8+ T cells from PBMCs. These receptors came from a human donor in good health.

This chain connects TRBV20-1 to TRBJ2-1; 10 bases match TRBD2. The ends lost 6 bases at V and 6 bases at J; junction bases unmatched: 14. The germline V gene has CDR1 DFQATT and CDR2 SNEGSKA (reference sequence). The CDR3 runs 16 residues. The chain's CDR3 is CSARAMASGGPNEQFF. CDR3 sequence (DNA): TGCAGTGCCCGGGCCATGGCTAGCGGGGGTCCCAATGAGCAGTTCTTC.

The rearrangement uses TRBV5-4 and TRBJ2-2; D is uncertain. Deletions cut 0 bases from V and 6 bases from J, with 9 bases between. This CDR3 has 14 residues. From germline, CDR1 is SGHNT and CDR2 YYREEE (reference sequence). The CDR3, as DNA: TGTGCCAGCAGCTTGGGCTCCCAGGCCGGGGAGCTGTTTTTT. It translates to CASSLGSQAGELFF.

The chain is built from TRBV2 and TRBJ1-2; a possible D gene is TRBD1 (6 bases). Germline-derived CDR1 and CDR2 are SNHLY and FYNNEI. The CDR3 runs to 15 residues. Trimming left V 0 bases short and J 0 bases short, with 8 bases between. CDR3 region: CASSEARQANYGYTF. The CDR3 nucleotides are TGTGCCAGCAGTGAAGCTAGACAGGCTAACTATGGCTACACCTTC.

CDR3 amino acids: CASSQVDRQPWDTQYF. CDR3 nucleotide sequence: TGCGCCAGCAGCCAAGTTGACAGACAGCCATGGGATACGCAGTATTTT. This sequence joins TRBV4-1 and TRBJ2-3, with a tentative D call TRBD1 (5 bases). Germline CDR1 MGHRA, CDR2 YSYEKL. The CDR3 is made up of 16 amino acids. V was pared by 1 base and J by 6 bases, with 17 bases between.

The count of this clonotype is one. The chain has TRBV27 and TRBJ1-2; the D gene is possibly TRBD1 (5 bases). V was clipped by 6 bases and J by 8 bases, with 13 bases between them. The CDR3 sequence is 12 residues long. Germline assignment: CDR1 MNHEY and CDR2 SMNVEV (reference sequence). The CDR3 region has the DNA TGTGCCAGCAGAACAGGATTGGGGGGCTACACCTTC. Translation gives CASRTGLGGYTF.

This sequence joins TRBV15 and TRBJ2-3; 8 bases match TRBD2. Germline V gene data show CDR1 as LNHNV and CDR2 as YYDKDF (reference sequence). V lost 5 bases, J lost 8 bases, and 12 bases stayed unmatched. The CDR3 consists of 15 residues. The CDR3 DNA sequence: TGTGCCACCAGCCCGGCGGGGGCCGGGGGGGGTACGCAGTATTTT. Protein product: CATSPAGAGGGTQYF.